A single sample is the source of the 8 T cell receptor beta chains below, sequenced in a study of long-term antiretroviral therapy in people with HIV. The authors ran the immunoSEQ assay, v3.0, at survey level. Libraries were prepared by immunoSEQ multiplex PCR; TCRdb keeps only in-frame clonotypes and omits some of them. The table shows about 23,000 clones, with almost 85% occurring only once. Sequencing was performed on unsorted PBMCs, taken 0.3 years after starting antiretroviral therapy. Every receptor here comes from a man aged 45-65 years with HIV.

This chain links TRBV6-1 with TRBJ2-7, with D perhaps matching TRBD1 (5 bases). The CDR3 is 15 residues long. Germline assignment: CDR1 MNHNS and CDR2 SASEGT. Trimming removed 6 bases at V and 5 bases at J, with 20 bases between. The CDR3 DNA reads TGTGCCAGCAGGGGTCACAGGACACGATGGAACGAGCAGTACTTC. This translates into CASRGHRTRWNEQYF.

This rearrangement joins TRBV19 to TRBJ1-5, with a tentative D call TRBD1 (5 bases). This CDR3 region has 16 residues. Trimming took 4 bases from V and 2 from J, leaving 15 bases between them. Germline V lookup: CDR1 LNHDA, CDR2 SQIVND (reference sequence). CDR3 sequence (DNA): TGTGCCAGTAGTAGCTCAGGGAGTTGGGGCAATCAGCCCCAGCATTTT. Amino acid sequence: CASSSSGSWGNQPQHF.

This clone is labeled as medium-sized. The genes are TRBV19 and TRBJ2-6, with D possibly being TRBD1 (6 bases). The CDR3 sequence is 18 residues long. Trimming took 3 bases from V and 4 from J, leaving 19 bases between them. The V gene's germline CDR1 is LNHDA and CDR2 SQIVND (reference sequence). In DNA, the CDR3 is TGTGCCAGTAGTATCGGTTACAGGGTAGGTGGAGGGGCCAACGTCCTGACTTTC. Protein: CASSIGYRVGGGANVLTF.

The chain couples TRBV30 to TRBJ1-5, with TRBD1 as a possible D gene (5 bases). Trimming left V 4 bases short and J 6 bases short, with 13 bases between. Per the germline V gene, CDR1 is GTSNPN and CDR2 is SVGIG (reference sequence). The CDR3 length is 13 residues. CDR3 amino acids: CAWTPGGFQPQHF. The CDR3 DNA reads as TGTGCCTGGACCCCGGGGGGTTTTCAGCCCCAGCATTTT.

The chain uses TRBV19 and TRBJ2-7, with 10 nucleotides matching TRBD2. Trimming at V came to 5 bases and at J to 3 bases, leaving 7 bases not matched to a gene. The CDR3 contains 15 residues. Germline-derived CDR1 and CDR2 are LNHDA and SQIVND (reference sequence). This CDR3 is CASSVAGGYFYEQYF. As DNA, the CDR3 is TGTGCCAGTAGTGTAGCGGGGGGATACTTCTACGAGCAGTACTTC.

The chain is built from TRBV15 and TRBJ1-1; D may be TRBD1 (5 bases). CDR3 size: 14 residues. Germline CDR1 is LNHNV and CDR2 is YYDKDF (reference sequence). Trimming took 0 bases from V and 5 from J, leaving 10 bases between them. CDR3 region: CATSRDRVATEAFF. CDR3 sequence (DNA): TGTGCCACCAGCAGAGACAGGGTGGCGACTGAAGCTTTCTTT.

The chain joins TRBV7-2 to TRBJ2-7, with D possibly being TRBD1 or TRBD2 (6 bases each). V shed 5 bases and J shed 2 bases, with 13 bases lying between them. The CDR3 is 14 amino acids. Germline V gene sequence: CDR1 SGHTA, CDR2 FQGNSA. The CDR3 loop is CASSPAGGTYEQYF. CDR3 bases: TGTGCCAGCAGCCCGGCCGGGGGCACCTACGAGCAGTACTTC.

CDR3 sequence (DNA): TGTGCCAGCTCCCGGAGTGCTGAAGCTTTCTTT. This translates into CASSRSAEAFF. V gene TRBV18 combines with J gene TRBJ1-1; D is uncertain. CDR1 KGHSH and CDR2 LQKENI come from the germline V gene. The germline V and J ends were trimmed by 6 bases and 6 bases, with 8 bases remaining between them. The CDR3 is made up of 11 amino acids.